These 15 T cell receptor beta chains were sequenced from one sample in a study of CD8 T cells in Susac syndrome. Random-hexamer reverse transcription was applied to roughly 0.5 to 1 ug RNA. One entry per CDR3 protein, called by TCRdb with MiXCR from the immunoSEQ multiplex PCR reads. This table holds about 70,000 distinct CDR3 sequences, approximately 95% found once. Sequencing used CD8+ T cells from PBMCs. Every receptor here comes from a human donor in good health.

This clonotype has only one observation. V is TRBV7-9 and J is TRBJ1-4; no clear D gene. This CDR3 has 16 residues. V was trimmed by 4 bases and J by 2 bases, leaving 14 bases between them. From germline, CDR1 is SEHNR and CDR2 FQNEAQ (reference sequence). The CDR3 spells CASSSPTSGTNEKLFF. CDR3 nucleotide sequence: TGTGCCAGCAGCTCACCTACTAGCGGCACTAATGAAAAACTGTTTTTT.

The chain joins TRBV7-8 to TRBJ1-2, with 8 bases aligning to TRBD1. Germline CDR1 and CDR2: SGHVS and FQNEAQ. V dropped 5 bases and J dropped 0; count of bases not matched to a gene: 8. The CDR3 length is 16 residues. Here the CDR3 reads CASSPRDRPTNYGYTF. The CDR3 nucleotides are TGTGCCAGCAGCCCTCGGGACAGGCCTACTAACTATGGCTACACCTTC.

The chain combines TRBV7-9 with TRBJ2-3; a possible D gene is TRBD2 (6 bases). Trimming cost V 11 bases and J 2 bases, with 11 bases left between them. Germline assignment: CDR1 SEHNR and CDR2 FQNEAQ (reference sequence). The CDR3 has 12 residues. CDR3 DNA: TGTGCCTACGGGACTTCCACAGATACGCAGTATTTT. This translates into CAYGTSTDTQYF.

The chain employs TRBV5-1 and TRBJ2-7; D is undetermined. The CDR3 extends over 14 amino acids. With 3 bases removed from V and 0 bases from J, the gap between germline ends came to 10 bases. Germline values: CDR1 SGHRS, CDR2 YFSETQ. Written as DNA, the CDR3 is TGCGCCAGCAGCTCTTTCCAGGACTCCTACGAGCAGTACTTC. This sequence encodes CASSSFQDSYEQYF.

This chain joins TRBV2 and TRBJ2-3, with 10 bases fitting TRBD1. With V trimmed by 5 bases and J by 5 bases, 4 bases remained unmatched. Germline assignment: CDR1 SNHLY and CDR2 FYNNEI. CDR3 length equals 14 residues. CDR3 region: CASSTGTGVDTQYF. The CDR3 bases are TGTGCCAGCAGTACCGGGACAGGGGTAGATACGCAGTATTTT.

The J gene is TRBJ1-5, the V gene TRBV12-3 or TRBV12-4, with D possibly TRBD1 on 6 matching bases. The V gene lost 2 bases and the J gene lost 7 bases, with 9 bases spanning the gap. This CDR3 is built from 13 residues. CDR3 sequence reads: CASSLNRDQPQHF. CDR3 nucleotides: TGTGCCAGCAGTTTAAACAGGGACCAGCCCCAGCATTTT.

V is TRBV5-1 and J is TRBJ1-1, with TRBD1 as a possible D gene (5 bases). Trimming shortened V by 0 bases and J by 3 bases, and 21 bases separated the two germline ends. The CDR3 is 18 residues long. From germline, CDR1 is SGHRS and CDR2 YFSETQ. The CDR3 DNA is TGCGCCAGCAGCTTGGCCGAAGACAGTCGGAGCGAGGACACTGAAGCTTTCTTT. Translated: CASSLAEDSRSEDTEAFF.

The chain couples TRBV27 to TRBJ2-7; 12 bases map to TRBD1. V lost 5 bases, J lost 5 bases, and 1 base stayed unmatched. Per the germline V gene, CDR1 is MNHEY and CDR2 is SMNVEV (reference sequence). The CDR3 spans 13 residues. CDR3 nucleotides: TGTGCCAGCAGTGGGACAGGGGGCCACGAGCAGTACTTC. As protein: CASSGTGGHEQYF.

This chain links TRBV7-9 with TRBJ1-5, with 7 nucleotides matching TRBD1. CDR1 is SEHNR and CDR2 is FQNEAQ in the germline V gene (reference sequence). The CDR3 consists of 13 residues. The V and J ends lost 6 bases and 7 bases, in that order; junction bases with no gene match: 6. In nucleotides, the CDR3 is TGTGCCAGCAGTACGGGACAGCAACAGCCCCAGCATTTT. It encodes CASSTGQQQPQHF.

CDR3 DNA sequence: TGTGCCTGGGACCCTAGACTAGCGGCCTACAATGAGCAGTTCTTC. Translating gives CAWDPRLAAYNEQFF. The chain carries TRBV30 and TRBJ2-1; 9 nucleotides line up with TRBD2. The CDR3 is made up of 15 amino acids. The germline V gene encodes CDR1 GTSNPN and CDR2 SVGIG (reference sequence). Unmatched junction bases numbered 7, after V lost 5 bases and J lost 2 bases.

The chain joins TRBV4-3 to TRBJ2-6; no definite D call. The germline CDR1 and CDR2 sequences are LGHNA and YSLEER. The CDR3 consists of 17 residues. The V end lost 0 bases, the J end lost 1 base, and 10 bases lay between the germline ends. This chain's CDR3 is CASSQDKITSGANVLTF. In nucleotides, the CDR3 is TGCGCCAGCAGCCAAGATAAAATAACTTCTGGGGCCAACGTCCTGACTTTC.

The chain combines TRBV3-1 with TRBJ2-1, with TRBD2 identical over 8 bases. The length of the CDR3 is 16 residues. Trimming removed 10 bases from V and 5 bases from J; junction bases left unmatched: 16. Looked up from germline, CDR1 is LGHDT and CDR2 is YNNKEL (reference sequence). The CDR3 sequence is CATASPSGGPNNEQFF. The CDR3, as DNA: TGTGCCACCGCGTCCCCCAGCGGGGGCCCAAACAATGAGCAGTTCTTC.

The chain carries TRBV5-1 and TRBJ2-3, with D possibly TRBD2 on 6 matching bases. Deletions cut 4 bases from V and 2 bases from J, with 17 bases between. Germline-derived CDR1 and CDR2 are SGHRS and YFSETQ. The CDR3 covers 16 residues. The CDR3 spells CASSPGEASSTDTQYF. As DNA, the CDR3 is TGCGCCAGCAGCCCCGGGGAGGCTTCATCCACAGATACGCAGTATTTT.

This sequence joins TRBV5-6 and TRBJ1-2; no clear D gene. The V gene lost 2 bases and the J gene lost 6 bases, with 14 bases spanning the gap. The CDR3 extends over 14 amino acids. CDR1 and CDR2 (germline): SGHDT, YYEEEE. The DNA for the CDR3 is TGTGCCAGCAGCTTCCGGACGCCTATTGATGGCTACACCTTC. Protein sequence: CASSFRTPIDGYTF.

The chain employs TRBV30 and TRBJ2-7; D not resolved. Trimming left V 2 bases short and J 2 bases short, with 10 bases between. CDR3 length equals 13 residues. CDR1 is GTSNPN, CDR2 SVGIG, per germline (reference sequence). The CDR3 nucleotides are TGTGCCTGGAGTTCTGGCCAGGCCTACGAGCAGTACTTC. Translation gives CAWSSGQAYEQYF.